Here is one TCR beta chain with its context. As yet, its antigen is unknown. Time point of the sample: pre-treatment sample, taken before nivolumab and TIL therapy. The libraries were made with immunoSEQ v3. Profiling relied on immunoSEQ multiplex PCR, and the TCRdb table lists in-frame clones only, not all of them. The sample holds some 60,000 clones, less than 85% seen once. This entry comes from a study of TIL therapy for anti-PD-1-resistant metastatic lung cancer. Overall study context: Patients then received nivolumab; progressors got lymphodepletion, TIL and IL-2. Patients had a median age of around 54 years (range 38-75). By whole-exome sequencing, median non-synonymous tumor mutation burden was around 1.5 mutations per megabase. Study results and limitations: This highly selected cohort may not generalize to typical lung cancer patients.

V lost 0 bases and J 3 bases, leaving 8 bases between the germline ends. Germline V lookup: CDR1 SGHRS, CDR2 YFSETQ. The CDR3 has 14 amino acids. This sequence joins TRBV5-1 and TRBJ2-3, with D unresolved. The origin of this receptor is a person between 30 and 80 years old with non-small cell lung cancer. Sequences were derived from blood, sampled at baseline. CDR3 DNA sequence: TGCGCCAGCAGCTTGGCGCAAATTACAGATACGCAGTATTTT. Translation: CASSLAQITDTQYF.